A selection of T cell receptor beta chains follows, all from one sample in a study of T cells after posttransplantation cyclophosphamide. TCRdb's table, derived via immunoSEQ multiplex PCR, lists solely in-frame clones and lacks some. The sample gives around 23,000 clones, 95% to 99% of which show up once; about 0.13% is in the top ten. The source material was naive CD8+ T cells sorted from PBMCs. The receptors derive from a man aged 35 to 55 in good health, CMV-negative, and a related stem cell transplant donor. Each CDR3 is given with its conserved first and last residue. The order of the fields is D gene, clone size, V gene, J gene, CDR3 protein, CDR3 DNA. The D gene is left open where the match is weak. For some rows the clone size is stated as once, few or many, or as a class when expanded; others skip it.

-	-	TRBV5-8	TRBJ2-5	CARAAARGQETQYF	TGTGCCAGAGCCGCAGCGAGGGGGCAAGAGACCCAGTACTTC
-	-	TRBV15	TRBJ2-7	CATSRAYSYEQYF	TGTGCCACCAGCAGAGCCTACTCCTACGAGCAGTACTTC
TRBD2	-	TRBV5-6	TRBJ2-7	CASSLTRLAGDPYEQYF	TGTGCCAGCAGCTTGACCCGACTAGCGGGAGACCCCTACGAGCAGTACTTC
-	once	TRBV30	TRBJ1-1	CAWSQNGLEEAFF	TGTGCCTGGAGCCAAAACGGTCTTGAGGAAGCTTTCTTT
-	-	TRBV7-2	TRBJ2-1	CASSLLHLAIEQFF	TGTGCCAGCAGCCTCCTCCACCTAGCGATAGAGCAGTTCTTC
-	-	TRBV6-6	TRBJ1-2	CASSYRPGNYGYTF	TGTGCCAGCAGTTATCGGCCGGGAAACTATGGCTACACCTTC
-	-	TRBV27	TRBJ2-2	CASSLYGGLNTGELFF	TGTGCCAGCAGTTTATACGGAGGACTGAACACCGGGGAGCTGTTTTTT
-	-	TRBV15	TRBJ1-5	CATSRDSEPQHF	TGTGCCACCAGCAGAGATTCAGAGCCCCAGCATTTT
-	-	TRBV6-1	TRBJ2-7	CASSDSPDEQYF	TGTGCCAGCAGTGACTCCCCGGACGAGCAGTACTTC
TRBD2	-	TRBV27	TRBJ2-5	CASSPLAGEETQYF	TGTGCCAGCAGTCCACTAGCGGGAGAAGAGACCCAGTACTTC
-	-	TRBV2	TRBJ1-1	CASPEGGYVRNTEAFF	TGTGCCAGCCCCGAGGGTGGGTATGTTCGGAACACTGAAGCTTTCTTT
-	-	TRBV6-5	TRBJ2-7	CASSYQGGYEQYF	TGTGCCAGCAGTTATCAGGGGGGTTACGAGCAGTACTTC
-	-	TRBV2	TRBJ2-4	CASRDGTLGAKNIQYF	TGTGCCAGCAGAGACGGGACTCTTGGGGCCAAAAACATTCAGTACTTC
-	-	TRBV13	TRBJ2-7	CASSLSTVRYEQYF	TGTGCCAGCAGCCTCTCGACTGTGCGCTACGAGCAGTACTTC
-	once	TRBV5-1	TRBJ1-4	CASSLWAPTNEKLFF	TGCGCCAGCAGCTTGTGGGCACCAACTAATGAAAAACTGTTTTTT
TRBD1	-	TRBV4-1	TRBJ2-2	CASGAAGGFTGELFF	TGCGCCAGCGGGGCGGCAGGGGGTTTCACCGGGGAGCTGTTTTTT
-	-	TRBV6-1	TRBJ2-1	CASADQFF	TGTGCCTCGGCGGATCAGTTCTTC
-	-	TRBV4-2	TRBJ1-5	CASSQDWGRVQPQHF	TGTGCCAGCAGCCAAGATTGGGGCAGGGTACAGCCCCAGCATTTT
TRBD1	once	TRBV5-5	TRBJ2-5	CASSWGQSDETQYF	TGTGCCAGCAGCTGGGGACAGTCGGACGAGACCCAGTACTTC
-	-	TRBV4-2	TRBJ1-1	CASSQDYAGNTEAFF	TGTGCCAGCAGCCAAGATTACGCCGGGAACACTGAAGCTTTCTTT
-	-	TRBV5-4	TRBJ1-1	CASSLVRDTNTEAFF	TGTGCCAGCAGCTTGGTACGGGACACGAACACTGAAGCTTTCTTT
TRBD2	-	TRBV7-2	TRBJ2-7	CASSSGGEQYF	TGTGCCAGCAGCTCGGGGGGTGAGCAGTACTTC
-	-	TRBV6-5	TRBJ1-2	CASSYASGTYGYTF	TGTGCCAGCAGTTACGCCAGCGGGACGTATGGCTACACCTTC
TRBD1	-	TRBV28	TRBJ2-1	CASSLLGTGVNNEQFF	TGTGCCAGCAGTTTATTAGGGACAGGGGTAAACAATGAGCAGTTCTTC
-	-	TRBV10-1	TRBJ2-7	CASSGPRDEQYF	TGCGCCAGCAGTGGCCCCCGGGACGAGCAGTACTTC
TRBD2	-	TRBV18	TRBJ2-5	CASSPSGTSGQETQYF	TGTGCCAGCTCACCTTCCGGGACTAGCGGACAAGAGACCCAGTACTTC
TRBD2	-	TRBV27	TRBJ2-3	CASSQTSGSFGTDTQYF	TGTGCCAGCAGTCAAACTAGCGGGAGCTTTGGGACAGATACGCAGTATTTT
-	-	TRBV7-9	TRBJ2-1	CASSLSGDEQFF	TGTGCCAGCAGCTTATCCGGGGATGAGCAGTTCTTC
TRBD1	-	TRBV11-2	TRBJ2-1	CASSSDREINEQFF	TGTGCCAGCAGCTCAGACAGGGAAATCAATGAGCAGTTCTTC
TRBD2	-	TRBV11-3	TRBJ2-1	CASSPELAGANEQFF	TGTGCCAGCAGCCCCGAACTAGCGGGAGCCAATGAGCAGTTCTTC
-	-	TRBV7-9	TRBJ2-1	CASRNEMTEQFF	TGTGCCAGCAGGAACGAAATGACAGAGCAGTTCTTC
-	-	TRBV25-1	TRBJ2-7	CATGFVGEQYF	TGTGCCACAGGGTTCGTTGGCGAGCAGTACTTC
TRBD2	-	TRBV19	TRBJ2-2	CASSKGLAGDTGELFF	TGTGCCAGTAGTAAGGGGCTAGCGGGAGATACCGGGGAGCTGTTTTTT
-	-	TRBV19	TRBJ1-3	CATGPSGTGNTIYF	TGTGCAACAGGACCTAGCGGGACTGGAAACACCATATATTTT
TRBD1	once	TRBV6-6	TRBJ2-7	CASTLNGQGPEQYF	TGTGCCAGCACTCTAAACGGACAGGGACCCGAGCAGTACTTC
TRBD1	-	TRBV6-1	TRBJ1-5	CASRDLTGGNQPQHF	TGTGCCAGCAGAGACCTGACAGGGGGCAATCAGCCCCAGCATTTT
TRBD2	-	TRBV6-5	TRBJ2-1	CASRRGSSYNEQFF	TGTGCCAGCAGGCGGGGGAGCTCCTACAATGAGCAGTTCTTC
TRBD2	-	TRBV27	TRBJ2-7	CASHYSGRVYEQYF	TGTGCCAGCCACTATAGCGGGAGAGTATACGAGCAGTACTTC
-	once	TRBV4-3	TRBJ2-3	CASSQARGSDTQYF	TGCGCCAGCAGCCAAGCCCGGGGGTCGGATACGCAGTATTTT
TRBD1	-	TRBV28	TRBJ2-6	CASSLSGGGSGANVLTF	TGTGCCAGCAGTTTATCAGGGGGCGGTTCTGGGGCCAACGTCCTGACTTTC
TRBD1	-	TRBV29-1	TRBJ2-1	CSVAPGGPNNEQFF	TGCAGCGTTGCACCAGGGGGACCCAACAATGAGCAGTTCTTC
-	-	TRBV5-8	TRBJ2-7	CASSLRQSSYEQYF	TGTGCCAGCAGCCTAAGACAGTCCTCCTACGAGCAGTACTTC
TRBD1	-	TRBV7-9	TRBJ1-1	CASSPGQGAHTEAFF	TGTGCCAGCAGCCCGGGACAGGGGGCACACACTGAAGCTTTCTTT
-	-	TRBV27	TRBJ1-1	CASSSHSPNTEAFF	TGTGCCAGCAGTTCCCACAGCCCGAACACTGAAGCTTTCTTT
TRBD1	-	TRBV7-9	TRBJ2-1	CASSLWGDRPYNEQFF	TGTGCCAGCAGCTTATGGGGGGACAGGCCCTACAATGAGCAGTTCTTC
TRBD1	-	TRBV19	TRBJ2-7	CASSIDRGPYEQYF	TGTGCCAGTAGTATTGACAGGGGACCCTACGAGCAGTACTTC
TRBD2	-	TRBV10-3	TRBJ2-7	CAIRGTSGRQRYGQYF	TGTGCCATCAGGGGGACTAGCGGGAGACAACGTTATGGGCAGTACTTC
TRBD2	-	TRBV19	TRBJ2-1	CASTPTGGFNEQFF	TGTGCCAGTACCCCGACCGGGGGGTTCAATGAGCAGTTCTTC
-	-	TRBV27	TRBJ1-4	CASSTDYNEKLFF	TGTGCCAGCAGTACGGACTATAATGAAAAACTGTTTTTT
-	-	TRBV10-1	TRBJ2-7	CASSAGSYEQYF	TGCGCCAGCAGTGCGGGGTCTTACGAGCAGTACTTC
-	-	TRBV27	TRBJ2-1	CASISADRGNEQFF	TGTGCCAGCATCTCGGCGGATCGGGGCAATGAGCAGTTCTTC
-	-	TRBV7-9	TRBJ2-7	CASTLGVGLTREQYF	TGTGCCAGCACCCTAGGGGTAGGGTTAACACGCGAGCAGTACTTC
TRBD2	-	TRBV7-6	TRBJ2-1	CASSLGERELNEQFF	TGTGCCAGCAGCCTTGGCGAGCGGGAACTTAATGAGCAGTTCTTC
TRBD1	-	TRBV6-5	TRBJ1-1	CASSYVRGRTEAFF	TGTGCCAGCAGTTACGTCAGGGGGAGAACTGAAGCTTTCTTT
-	-	TRBV6-1	TRBJ2-7	CASSSVTPNPYEQYF	TGTGCCAGCAGTTCAGTTACCCCCAATCCCTACGAGCAGTACTTC
-	-	TRBV27	TRBJ1-2	CASSELPPRNNYGYTF	TGTGCCAGCAGCGAACTCCCACCCAGGAATAACTATGGCTACACCTTC
-	-	TRBV10-2	TRBJ2-7	CASSEFGTDYEQYF	TGCGCCAGCAGTGAGTTTGGCACCGACTACGAGCAGTACTTC
-	-	TRBV15	TRBJ2-7	CATSRDPGLTSSYEQYF	TGTGCCACCAGCAGAGATCCAGGACTGACAAGCTCCTACGAGCAGTACTTC
TRBD1	once	TRBV11-2	TRBJ2-3	CASRPGTGGTDTQYF	TGTGCCAGCAGGCCCGGGACAGGGGGCACAGATACGCAGTATTTT